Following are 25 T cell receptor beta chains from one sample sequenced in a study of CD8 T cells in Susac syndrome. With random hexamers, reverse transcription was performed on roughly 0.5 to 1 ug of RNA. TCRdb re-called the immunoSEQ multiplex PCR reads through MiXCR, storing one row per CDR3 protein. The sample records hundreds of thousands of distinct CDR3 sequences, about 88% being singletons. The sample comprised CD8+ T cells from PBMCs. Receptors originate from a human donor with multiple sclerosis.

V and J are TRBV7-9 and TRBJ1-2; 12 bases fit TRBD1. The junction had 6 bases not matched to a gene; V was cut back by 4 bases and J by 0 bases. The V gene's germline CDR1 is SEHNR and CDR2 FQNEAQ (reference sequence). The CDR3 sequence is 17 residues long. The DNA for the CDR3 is TGTGCCAGCAGCTCAGCCGGGACAGGGGGCGCTAACTATGGCTACACCTTC. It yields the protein CASSSAGTGGANYGYTF. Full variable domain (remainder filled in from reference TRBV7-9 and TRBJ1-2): DTGVSQNPRHKITKRGQNVTFRCDPISEHNRLYWYRQTLGQGPEFLTYFQNEAQLEKSRLLSDRFSAERPKGSFSTLEIQRTEQGDSAMYLCASSSAGTGGANYGYTFGSGTRLTVV.

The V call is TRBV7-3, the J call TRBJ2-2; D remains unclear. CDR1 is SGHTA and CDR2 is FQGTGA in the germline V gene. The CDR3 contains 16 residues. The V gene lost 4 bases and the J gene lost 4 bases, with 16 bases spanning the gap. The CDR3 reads CASSSPEAVTTGELFF. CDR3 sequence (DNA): TGTGCCAGCAGCTCGCCCGAGGCCGTGACCACCGGGGAGCTGTTTTTT.

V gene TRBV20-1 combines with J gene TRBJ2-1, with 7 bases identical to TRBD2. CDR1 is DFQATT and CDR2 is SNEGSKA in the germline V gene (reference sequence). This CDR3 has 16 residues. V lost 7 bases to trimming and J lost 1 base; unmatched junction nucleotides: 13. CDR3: CSGGEGGPLSYNEQFF. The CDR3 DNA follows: TGCAGTGGTGGGGAGGGTGGGCCCCTATCCTACAATGAGCAGTTCTTC.

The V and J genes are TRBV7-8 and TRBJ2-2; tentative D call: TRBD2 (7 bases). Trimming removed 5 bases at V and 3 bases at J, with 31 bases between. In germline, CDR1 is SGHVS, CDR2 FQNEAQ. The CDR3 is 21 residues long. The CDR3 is CASSPYLAGVGAWEDTGELFF. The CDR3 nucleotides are TGTGCCAGCAGCCCCTACCTGGCGGGAGTGGGGGCGTGGGAGGACACCGGGGAGCTGTTTTTT.

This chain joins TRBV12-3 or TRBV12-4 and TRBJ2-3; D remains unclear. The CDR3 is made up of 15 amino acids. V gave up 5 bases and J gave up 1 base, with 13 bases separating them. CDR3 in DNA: TGTGCCAGCAGTCCGACTTACGACGGCACAGATACGCAGTATTTT. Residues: CASSPTYDGTDTQYF.

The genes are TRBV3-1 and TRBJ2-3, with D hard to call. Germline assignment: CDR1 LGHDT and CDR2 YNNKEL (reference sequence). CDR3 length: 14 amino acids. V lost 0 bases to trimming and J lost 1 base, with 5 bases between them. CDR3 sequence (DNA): TGTGCCAGCAGCCAAGATGTGGGCACAGATACGCAGTATTTT. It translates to CASSQDVGTDTQYF.

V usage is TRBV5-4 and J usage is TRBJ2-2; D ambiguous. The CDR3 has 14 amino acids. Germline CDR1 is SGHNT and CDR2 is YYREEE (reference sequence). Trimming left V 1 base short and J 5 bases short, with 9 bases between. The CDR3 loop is CASSLKPVTGELFF. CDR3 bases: TGTGCCAGCAGCTTGAAGCCTGTTACCGGGGAGCTGTTTTTT.

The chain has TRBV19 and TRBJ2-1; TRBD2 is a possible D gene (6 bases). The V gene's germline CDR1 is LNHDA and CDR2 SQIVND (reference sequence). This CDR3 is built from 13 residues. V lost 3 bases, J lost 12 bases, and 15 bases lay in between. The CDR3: CASSIRGYEGQFF. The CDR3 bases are TGTGCCAGTAGTATTCGGGGGTATGAGGGGCAGTTCTTC.

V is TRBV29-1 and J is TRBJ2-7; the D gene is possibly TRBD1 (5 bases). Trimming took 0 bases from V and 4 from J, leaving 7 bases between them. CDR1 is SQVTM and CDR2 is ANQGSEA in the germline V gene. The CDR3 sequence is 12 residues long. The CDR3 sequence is CSVEDHRYEQYF. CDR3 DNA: TGCAGCGTTGAAGATCACAGGTACGAGCAGTACTTC.

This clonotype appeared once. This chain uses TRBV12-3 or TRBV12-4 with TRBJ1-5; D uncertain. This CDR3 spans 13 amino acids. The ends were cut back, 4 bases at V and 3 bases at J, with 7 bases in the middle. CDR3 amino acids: CASSWSDNQPQHF. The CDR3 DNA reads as TGTGCCAGCAGTTGGAGCGACAATCAGCCCCAGCATTTT.

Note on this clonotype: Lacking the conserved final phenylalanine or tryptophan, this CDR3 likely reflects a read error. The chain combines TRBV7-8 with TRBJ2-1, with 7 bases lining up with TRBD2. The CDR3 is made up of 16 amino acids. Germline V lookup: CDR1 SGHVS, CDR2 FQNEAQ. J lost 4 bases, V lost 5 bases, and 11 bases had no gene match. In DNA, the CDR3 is TGTGCCAGCAGCCATTGGACCCGGGAGGCATACAATGAGCAGTTCTCC. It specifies CASSHWTREAYNEQFS.

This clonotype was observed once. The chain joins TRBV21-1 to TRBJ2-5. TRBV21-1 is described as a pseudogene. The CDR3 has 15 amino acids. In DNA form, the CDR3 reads TGTGCCAGCAGCAATTTTGCAGGTTTGGGAGAGACCCAGTACTTC. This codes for CASSNFAGLGETQYF.

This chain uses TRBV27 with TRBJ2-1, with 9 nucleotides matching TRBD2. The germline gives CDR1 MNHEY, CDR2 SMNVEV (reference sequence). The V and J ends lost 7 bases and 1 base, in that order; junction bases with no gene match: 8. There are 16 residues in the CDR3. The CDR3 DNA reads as TGTGCCAGCAACTTCCTAGCGGGAACGTCCTACAATGAGCAGTTCTTC. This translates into CASNFLAGTSYNEQFF.

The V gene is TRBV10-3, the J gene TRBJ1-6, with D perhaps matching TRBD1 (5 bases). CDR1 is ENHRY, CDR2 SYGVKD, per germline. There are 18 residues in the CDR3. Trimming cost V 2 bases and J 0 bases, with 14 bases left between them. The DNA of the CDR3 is TGTGCCATCAGTGAGACCACTAGACAGCGCTCCTATAATTCACCCCTCCACTTT. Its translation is CAISETTRQRSYNSPLHF.

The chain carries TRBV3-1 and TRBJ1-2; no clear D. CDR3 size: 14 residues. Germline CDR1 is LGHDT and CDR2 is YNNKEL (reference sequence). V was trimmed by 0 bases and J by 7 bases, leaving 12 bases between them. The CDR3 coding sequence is TGTGCCAGCAGCCAAGACAGGTCCCCACTTGGCTACACCTTC. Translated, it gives CASSQDRSPLGYTF.

CDR3 coding DNA: TGTGCCAGTAGCGTGGGACTAGCGAATTACGAGCAGTACTTC. Translation: CASSVGLANYEQYF. The V and J genes are TRBV19 and TRBJ2-7; TRBD2 matches 10 bases. The V segment lost 6 bases and the J segment 4 bases; nucleotides outside the gene matches: 6. Germline V gene data show CDR1 as LNHDA and CDR2 as SQIVND (reference sequence). This CDR3 has 14 amino acids.

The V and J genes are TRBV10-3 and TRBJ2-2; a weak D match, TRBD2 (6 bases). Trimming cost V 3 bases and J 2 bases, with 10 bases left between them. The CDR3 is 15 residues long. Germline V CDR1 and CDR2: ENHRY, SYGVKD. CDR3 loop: CAISDRGLNTGELFF. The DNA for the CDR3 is TGTGCCATCAGTGACCGGGGACTTAACACCGGGGAGCTGTTTTTT.

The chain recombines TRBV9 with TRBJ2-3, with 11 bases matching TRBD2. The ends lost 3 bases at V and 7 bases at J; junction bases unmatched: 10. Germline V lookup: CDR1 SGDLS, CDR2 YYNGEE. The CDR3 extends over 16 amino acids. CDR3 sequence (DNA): TGTGCCAGCAGCGGCCCCCTAGCGGGAGGACCCCATACGCAGTATTTT. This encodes CASSGPLAGGPHTQYF. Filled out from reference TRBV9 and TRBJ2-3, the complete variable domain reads DSGVTQTPKHLITATGQRVTLRCSPRSGDLSVYWYQQSLDQGLQFLIQYYNGEERAKGNILERFSAQQFPDLHSELNLSSLELGDSALYFCASSGPLAGGPHTQYFGPGTRLTVL.

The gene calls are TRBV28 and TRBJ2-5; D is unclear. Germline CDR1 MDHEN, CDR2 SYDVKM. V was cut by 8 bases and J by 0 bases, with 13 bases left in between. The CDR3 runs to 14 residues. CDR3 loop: CASGWDSDQETQYF. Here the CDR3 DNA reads TGTGCCAGCGGATGGGATAGTGACCAAGAGACCCAGTACTTC.

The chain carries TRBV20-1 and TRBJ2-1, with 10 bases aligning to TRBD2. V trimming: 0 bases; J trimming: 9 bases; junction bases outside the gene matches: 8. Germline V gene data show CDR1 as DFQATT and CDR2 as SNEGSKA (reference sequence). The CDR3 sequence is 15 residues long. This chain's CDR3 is CSARDGAGGPGEQFF. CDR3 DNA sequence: TGCAGTGCTAGAGATGGAGCGGGAGGGCCGGGTGAGCAGTTCTTC.

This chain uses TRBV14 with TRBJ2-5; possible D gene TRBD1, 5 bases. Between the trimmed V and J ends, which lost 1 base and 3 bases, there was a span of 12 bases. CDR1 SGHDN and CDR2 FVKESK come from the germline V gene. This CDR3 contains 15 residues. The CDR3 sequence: CASSQGGRIKETQYF. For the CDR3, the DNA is TGTGCCAGCAGCCAAGGGGGCAGGATCAAAGAGACCCAGTACTTC. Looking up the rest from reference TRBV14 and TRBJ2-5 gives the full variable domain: EAGVTQFPSHSVIEKGQTVTLRCDPISGHDNLYWYRRVMGKEIKFLLHFVKESKQDESGMPNNRFLAERTGGTYSTLKVQPAELEDSGVYFCASSQGGRIKETQYFGPGTRLLVL.

The CDR3 reads CASGWGTYNSPLHF. The CDR3 DNA sequence: TGTGCCAGCGGGTGGGGGACTTACAATTCACCCCTCCACTTT. The V call is TRBV12-3 or TRBV12-4, the J call TRBJ1-6; TRBD1 might be the D (5 bases). V lost 8 bases and J 7 bases, leaving 15 bases between the germline ends. This CDR3 has 14 residues.

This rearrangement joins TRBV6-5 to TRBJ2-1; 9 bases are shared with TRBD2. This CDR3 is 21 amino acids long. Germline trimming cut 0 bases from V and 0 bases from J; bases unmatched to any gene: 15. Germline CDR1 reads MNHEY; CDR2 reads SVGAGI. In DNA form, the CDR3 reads TGTGCCAGCAGTTACTCCCTGACTAGCGGAGCCACTGATACCTCCTACAATGAGCAGTTCTTC. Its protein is CASSYSLTSGATDTSYNEQFF.

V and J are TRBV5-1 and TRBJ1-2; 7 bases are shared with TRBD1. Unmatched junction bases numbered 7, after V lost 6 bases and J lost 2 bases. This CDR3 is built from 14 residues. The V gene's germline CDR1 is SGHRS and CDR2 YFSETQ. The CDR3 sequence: CASTEQGRNYGYTF. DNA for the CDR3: TGCGCCAGCACCGAACAGGGGCGGAACTATGGCTACACCTTC. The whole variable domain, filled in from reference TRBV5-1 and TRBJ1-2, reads KAGVTQTPRYLIKTRGQQVTLSCSPISGHRSVSWYQQTPGQGLQFLFEYFSETQRNKGNFPGRFSGRQFSNSRSEMNVSTLELGDSALYLCASTEQGRNYGYTFGSGTRLTVV.

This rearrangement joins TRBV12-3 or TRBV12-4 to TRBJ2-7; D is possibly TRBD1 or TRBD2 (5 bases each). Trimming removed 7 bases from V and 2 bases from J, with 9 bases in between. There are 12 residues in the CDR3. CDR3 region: CASTGDAYEQYF. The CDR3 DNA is TGTGCCAGCACCGGGGACGCCTACGAGCAGTACTTC.